This entry features one T cell receptor (beta chain) sequence. This clone turned up a few times. Its antigen remains undetermined. The input lacks base qualities; no much larger clone sits a single base away. TCRbeta CDR3 regions were amplified from genomic DNA using the immunoSEQ Assay, a bias-controlled multiplex PCR. As for the original processing: Nucleated cell counts per sample were estimated from amplification of reference gene primers within the assay. Sequence reads were collapsed and filtered to measure the absolute abundance of every unique TCRbeta CDR3 rearrangement. For each sample, productive Simpson clonality was calculated by taking the square root of Simpson's diversity index across productive rearrangements. The table was pulled from immuneACCESS by TCRdb, which kept in-frame rearrangements only. Such tables lose some clones; where checked, under half of the loss comes from unresolved V genes, and the rest has no known cause. That table gives V, J and clone size, and the DNA gave D and trimming. The sample yields some 70,000 clones; 76% were counted once. The biggest ten clones account for just under 15% of the sample.

This record belongs to a study of blood T cell repertoires in COVID-19 (dated by TCRdb to about 2020). Background for the entire study: The collaborator samples originated in the United States, Italy and Spain and spanned the acute and convalescent phases of COVID-19. The sample metadata nearly always contained a de-identified subject ID, COVID-19 status, age in years and sex. Samples came from the ongoing ImmuneRACE study (first 160 participants) plus 1,254 subjects from 6 global collaborators. The repertoires were released in a freely available public database meant as a resource for research on the immune response to SARS-CoV-2. Subjects who had been exposed to COVID-19, were actively infected with it, or had recovered from it provided the deeply sampled blood TCRbeta repertoires that made up the dataset. HLA class I and class II types, where available, came from metadata supplied by the sample provider rather than from assay-based typing. The material from the prospective study consisted of cDNA or gDNA derived from T cells, B-cell-depleted T cells, or PBMCs.

At one collaborating source in Seattle, patients were enrolled during active infection and were followed longitudinally through the course of disease. The collaborating institutions used their own protocols to collect whole blood in K2EDTA tubes. For TCRbeta analysis, collaborators shipped samples in one of three forms: frozen whole blood, isolated PBMCs, or DNA extracted from either of those sample types. What the work shows at the level of the full study, not this receptor alone: The quantity of clinical and demographic metadata differed by source and by participant and was supplied without curation.

The CDR3 sequence holds 12 residues, the cysteine and phenylalanine included. The entry retains the CDR3 DNA only, 36 bases that are in frame from base 1. CDR1 and CDR2 (SGHDT, YYEEEE) derive from the germline V gene. V is pared back by 5 bases and J by 5 bases, with 7 bases lying between the germline termini. This TCR was sampled from a man in his sixties with COVID-19, enrolled during active disease. The sequencing input was peripheral blood. In this chain, TRBV5-6 is recombined with TRBJ2-2; the D region possibly corresponds to TRBD2 (5 bases align). The CDR3 reads as follows: CASSGETGELFF. The DNA is as follows: TGTGCCAGCAGTGGGGAGACCGGGGAGCTGTTTTTT.